Below, one T cell receptor (beta chain) is given with its context. Using immunoSEQ multiplex PCR, the repertoire was profiled, and TCRdb retains in-frame clones only, with some absent. The repertoire includes some 170,000 clones, approximately 92% of them detected once, and less than 3% sits in the top ten. This sample stems from a study of T cell responses to AZD1222 COVID-19 vaccine. V lost 7 bases to trimming and J lost 9 bases; unmatched junction nucleotides: 8. This CDR3 region has 12 residues. The germline CDR1 and CDR2 sequences are MDHEN and SYDVKM. V and J are TRBV28 and TRBJ2-7, with 8 bases lining up with TRBD1. The specimen comprised peripheral blood, sampled on day 0 of AZD1222 vaccination. The clonotype comes from an adult in good health. The CDR3 loop reads CASTTGDLGQYF. As DNA, the CDR3 is TGTGCCAGCACGACAGGGGATTTGGGGCAGTACTTC.